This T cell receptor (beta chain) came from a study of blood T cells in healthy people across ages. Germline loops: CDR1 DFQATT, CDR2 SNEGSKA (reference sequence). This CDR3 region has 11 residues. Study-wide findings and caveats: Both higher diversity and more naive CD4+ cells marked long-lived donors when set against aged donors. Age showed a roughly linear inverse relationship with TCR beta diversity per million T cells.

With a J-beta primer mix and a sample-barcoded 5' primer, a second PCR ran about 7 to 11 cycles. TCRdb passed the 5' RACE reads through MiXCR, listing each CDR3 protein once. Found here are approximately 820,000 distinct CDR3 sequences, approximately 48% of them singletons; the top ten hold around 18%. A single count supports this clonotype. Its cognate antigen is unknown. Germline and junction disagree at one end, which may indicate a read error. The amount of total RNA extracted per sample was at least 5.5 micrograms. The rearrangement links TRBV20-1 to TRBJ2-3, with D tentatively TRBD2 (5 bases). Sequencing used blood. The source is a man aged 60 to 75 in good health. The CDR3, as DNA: TGTAGCGTAACACCGTATTATACGCAGTATTTT. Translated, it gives CSVTPYYTQYF.